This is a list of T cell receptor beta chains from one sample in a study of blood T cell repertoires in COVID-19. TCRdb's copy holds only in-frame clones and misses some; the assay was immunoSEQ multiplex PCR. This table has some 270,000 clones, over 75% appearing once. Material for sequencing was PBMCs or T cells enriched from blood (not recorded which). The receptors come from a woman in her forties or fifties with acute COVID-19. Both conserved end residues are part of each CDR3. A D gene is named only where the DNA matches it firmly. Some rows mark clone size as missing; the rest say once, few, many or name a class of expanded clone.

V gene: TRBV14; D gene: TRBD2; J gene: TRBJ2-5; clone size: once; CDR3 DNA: TGTGCCAGCAGCAAAGGCCTAGCGGGGGGACAGTACCAAGAGACCCAGTACTTC; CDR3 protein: CASSKGLAGGQYQETQYF
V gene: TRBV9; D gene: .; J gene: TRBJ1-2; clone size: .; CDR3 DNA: TGTGCCAGCAGCCCAATCCTATTTACTAACTATGGCTACACCTTC; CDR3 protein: CASSPILFTNYGYTF
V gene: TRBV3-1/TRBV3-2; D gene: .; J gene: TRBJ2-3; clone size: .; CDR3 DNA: TGTGCCAGCAGCCAAGAGGACAGCGTCACAGATACGCAGTATTTT; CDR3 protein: CASSQEDSVTDTQYF
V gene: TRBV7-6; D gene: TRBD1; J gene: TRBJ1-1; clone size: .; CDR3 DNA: TGTGCCAGCAGCTCAATACCGGGACAGGGGAACACTGAAGCTTTCTTT; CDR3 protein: CASSSIPGQGNTEAFF
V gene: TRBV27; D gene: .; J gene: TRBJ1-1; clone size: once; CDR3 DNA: TGTGCCAGCAGTTCTCGGACAGCGATGAACACTGAAGCTTTCTTT; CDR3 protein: CASSSRTAMNTEAFF
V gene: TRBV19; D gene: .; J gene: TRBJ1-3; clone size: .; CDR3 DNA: TGTGCCAGTCGCAGGGATGCCTCTGGAAACACCATATATTTT; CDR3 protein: CASRRDASGNTIYF
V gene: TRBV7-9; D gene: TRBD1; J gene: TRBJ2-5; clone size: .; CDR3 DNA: TGTGCCAGCAGCCCACAGACAGGGTCCGGAGAGACCCAGTACTTC; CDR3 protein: CASSPQTGSGETQYF
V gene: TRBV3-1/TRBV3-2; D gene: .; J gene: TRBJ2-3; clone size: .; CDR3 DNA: TGTGCCAGCAGCCAAGGGACTCGAGTGGATACGCAGTATTTT; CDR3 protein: CASSQGTRVDTQYF
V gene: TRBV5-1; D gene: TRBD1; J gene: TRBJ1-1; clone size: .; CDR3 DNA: TGCGCCAGCAGCTTGAGGACAGGGGGCCTCACTGAAGCTTTCTTT; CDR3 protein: CASSLRTGGLTEAFF
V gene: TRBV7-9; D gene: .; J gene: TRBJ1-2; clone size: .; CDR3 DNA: TGTGCCAGCAGTTTCGCAAGGGGATATGGCTACACCTTC; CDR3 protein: CASSFARGYGYTF
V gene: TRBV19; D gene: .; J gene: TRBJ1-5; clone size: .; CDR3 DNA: TGTGCCAGTAGTTCCTCGACAGGCGGTCAGCCCCAGCATTTT; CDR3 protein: CASSSSTGGQPQHF
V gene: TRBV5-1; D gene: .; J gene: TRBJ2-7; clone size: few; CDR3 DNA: TGCGCCAGCAGCCCGGGATCCTTACTCTACGAGCAGTACTTC; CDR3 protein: CASSPGSLLYEQYF
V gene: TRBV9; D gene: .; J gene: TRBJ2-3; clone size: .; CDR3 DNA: TGTGCCAGCAGCGTCAGGGTTAGTGCAGATACGCAGTATTTT; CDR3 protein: CASSVRVSADTQYF
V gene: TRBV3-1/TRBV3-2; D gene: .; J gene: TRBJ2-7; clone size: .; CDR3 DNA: TGTGCCAGCAGCCAAGATGTGGTAGCGGACTACGAGCAGTACTTC; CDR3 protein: CASSQDVVADYEQYF
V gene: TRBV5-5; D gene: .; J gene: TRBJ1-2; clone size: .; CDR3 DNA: TGTGCCAGCAGCTCCCTGGTAGGCAGGGCGCTGACGGGCTACACCTTC; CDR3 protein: CASSSLVGRALTGYTF
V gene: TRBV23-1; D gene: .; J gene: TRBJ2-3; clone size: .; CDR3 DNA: TGCGCCAGCAGTCAAGGAGGGGGGGCCAAAGATACGCAGTATTTT; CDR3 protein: CASSQGGGAKDTQYF
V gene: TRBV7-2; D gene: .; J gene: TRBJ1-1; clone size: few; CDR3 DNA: TGTGCCAGCTCCCTGACAGCCAACACTGAAGCTTTCTTT; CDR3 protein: CASSLTANTEAFF
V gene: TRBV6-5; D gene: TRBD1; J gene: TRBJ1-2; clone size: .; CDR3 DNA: TGTGCCAGCACCATAGACAGGGACTATGGCTACACCTTC; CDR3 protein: CASTIDRDYGYTF
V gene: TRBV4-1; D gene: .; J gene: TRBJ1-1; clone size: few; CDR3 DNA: TGCGCCAGCAGCCAAAGAGAAAACACTGAAGCTTTCTTT; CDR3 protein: CASSQRENTEAFF
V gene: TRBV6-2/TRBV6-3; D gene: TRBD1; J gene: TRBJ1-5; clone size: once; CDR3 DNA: TGTGCCAGCAGTAGGACAGGGGATAATCAGCCCCAGCATTTT; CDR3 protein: CASSRTGDNQPQHF
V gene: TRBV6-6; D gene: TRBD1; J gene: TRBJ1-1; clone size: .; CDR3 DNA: TGTGCCAGCACCATGACAGGGGGCGCGAACACTGAAGCTTTCTTT; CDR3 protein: CASTMTGGANTEAFF
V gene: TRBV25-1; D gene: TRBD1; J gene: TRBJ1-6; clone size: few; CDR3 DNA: TGTGCCAGCAGTGCCCTCGGACAGGGGGCTTCACCCCTCCACTTT; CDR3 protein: CASSALGQGASPLHF
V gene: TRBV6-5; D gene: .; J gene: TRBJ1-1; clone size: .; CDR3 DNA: TGTGCCAGCATCCCACAGGGACACACTGAAGCTTTCTTT; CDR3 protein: CASIPQGHTEAFF
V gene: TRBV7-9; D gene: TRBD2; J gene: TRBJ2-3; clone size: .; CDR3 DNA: TGTGCCAGCAGCTCGGGACTAGCTGCAGATACGCAGTATTTT; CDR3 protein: CASSSGLAADTQYF
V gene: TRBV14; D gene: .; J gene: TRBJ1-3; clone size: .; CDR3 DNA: TGTGCCAGCAGCCCCCTAGGAGGGCGTGGAAACACCATATATTTT; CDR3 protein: CASSPLGGRGNTIYF
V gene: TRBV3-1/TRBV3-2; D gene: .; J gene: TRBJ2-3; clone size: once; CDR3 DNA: TGTGCCAGCAGCCAAGAGAACGCGGTCAGTACGCAGTATTTT; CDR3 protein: CASSQENAVSTQYF
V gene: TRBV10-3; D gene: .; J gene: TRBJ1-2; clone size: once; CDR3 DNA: TGTGCCATCCAGGGAAATGAGGGCTACACCTTC; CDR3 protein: CAIQGNEGYTF
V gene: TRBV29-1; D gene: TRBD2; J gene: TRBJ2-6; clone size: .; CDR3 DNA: TGCAGCGTTCTTGGACTAGGTGGGGCCAGCGTCCTGACTTTC; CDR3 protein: CSVLGLGGASVLTF
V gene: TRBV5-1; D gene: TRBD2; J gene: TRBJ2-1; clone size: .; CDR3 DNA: TGCGCCAGCAGCACGTCGACTAGCGGGGGGGCAGTGAATGAGCAGTTCTTC; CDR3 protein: CASSTSTSGGAVNEQFF
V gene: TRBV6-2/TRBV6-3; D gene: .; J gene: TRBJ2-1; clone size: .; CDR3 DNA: TGTGCCAGCAGTGGGGCGATTGATGAGCAGTTCTTC; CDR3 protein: CASSGAIDEQFF
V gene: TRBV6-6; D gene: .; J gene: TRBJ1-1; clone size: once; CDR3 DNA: TGTGCCAGCTCTGGGGGGGGCAATGAAGCTTTCTTT; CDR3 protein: CASSGGGNEAFF
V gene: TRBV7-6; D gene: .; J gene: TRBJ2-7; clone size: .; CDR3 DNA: TGTGCCAGCAGCGTAGGAGGGTACGAGCAGTACTTC; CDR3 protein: CASSVGGYEQYF
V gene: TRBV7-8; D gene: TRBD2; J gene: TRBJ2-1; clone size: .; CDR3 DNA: TGTGCCAGCAGCCTCGGGACTAGCGGGGGAGGCTACAATGAGCAGTTCTTC; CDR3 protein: CASSLGTSGGGYNEQFF
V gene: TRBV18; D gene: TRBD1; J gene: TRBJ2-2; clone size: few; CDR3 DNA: TGTGCCAGCTCACCTAGGACAGGGGGCCGTACCGGGGAGCTGTTTTTT; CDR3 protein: CASSPRTGGRTGELFF
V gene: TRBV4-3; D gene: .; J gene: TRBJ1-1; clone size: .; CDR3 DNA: TGCGCCAGCAGCCTTATGAGGACAACGAACACTGAAGCTTTCTTT; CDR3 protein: CASSLMRTTNTEAFF
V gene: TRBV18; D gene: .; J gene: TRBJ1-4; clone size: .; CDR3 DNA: TGTGCCAGCTCACCCAACAGGGATGGGGAAAAACTGTTTTTT; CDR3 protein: CASSPNRDGEKLFF
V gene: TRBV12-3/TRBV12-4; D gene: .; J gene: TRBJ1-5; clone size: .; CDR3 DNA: TGTGCCAGCAGTCTGGGGGGGCAGCCCCAGCATTTT; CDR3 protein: CASSLGGQPQHF
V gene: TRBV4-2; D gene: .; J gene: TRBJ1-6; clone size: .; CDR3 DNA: TGTGCCAGCAGCCAACCCTACAGGGAGACCTATAATTCACCCCTCCACTTT; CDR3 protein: CASSQPYRETYNSPLHF
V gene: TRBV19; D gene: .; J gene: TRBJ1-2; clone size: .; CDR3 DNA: TGTGCCAGTAGTATAGCAGACTCACGAGGCTACACCTTC; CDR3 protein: CASSIADSRGYTF
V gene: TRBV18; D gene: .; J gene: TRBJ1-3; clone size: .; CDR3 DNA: TGTGCCAGCTCACCCTTTTCAGTTCAGGCTCAGCTTGACTCTGGAAACACCATATATTTT; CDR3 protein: CASSPFSVQAQLDSGNTIYF
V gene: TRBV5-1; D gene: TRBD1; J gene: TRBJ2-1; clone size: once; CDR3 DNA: TGCGCCAGCCACGACGCGACAGGGGGTAATGAGCAGTTCTTC; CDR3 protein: CASHDATGGNEQFF